The next 14 T cell receptor beta chains were all read from a single sample in a study of glioma-infiltrating T cells. Amplification of TCR alpha and beta CDR3 regions from RNA used iRepertoire nested multiplex PCR. TCRdb re-called the multiplex PCR reads with MiXCR, one entry per CDR3 protein. The data show roughly 200,000 distinct CDR3 sequences, about 47% seen once. The sample consisted of glioma tissue, nonneoplastic brain tissue, or PBMCs (not recorded which). These TCRs come from a human donor with low-grade glioma or glioblastoma, undergoing nonglioma brain surgery, or in good health (not recorded which).

This clonotype was picked up many times. DNA for the CDR3: TGTGCCAGCAGGGGGGACAGCCACGACTATGGCTACACCTTC. Protein: CASRGDSHDYGYTF. V gene TRBV2 combines with J gene TRBJ1-2, with 7 bases matching TRBD1. The CDR3 runs to 14 residues. Germline values: CDR1 SNHLY, CDR2 FYNNEI. After removal of 6 bases from V and 3 bases from J, the junction contained 7 bases not matched to a gene.

The V and J genes are TRBV20-1 and TRBJ2-7; maybe TRBD1 (6 bases). The CDR3 loop spans 14 amino acids. Trimming removed 3 bases from V and 3 bases from J, with 15 bases in between. Germline V gene data show CDR1 as DFQATT and CDR2 as SNEGSKA (reference sequence). CDR3 sequence reads: CSARLDSGVYEQYF. The CDR3 nucleotides are TGCAGTGCTAGGTTGGACAGTGGGGTCTACGAGCAGTACTTC.

This clonotype was seen ten or more times. The gene calls are TRBV20-1 and TRBJ2-7, with 8 bases fitting TRBD2. V shed 3 bases and J 3 bases; nucleotides not matched to a gene: 1. The CDR3 has 12 amino acids. From germline, CDR1 is DFQATT and CDR2 SNEGSKA (reference sequence). CDR3 in DNA: TGCAGTGCTAGTCGGGAGGGCTACGAGCAGTACTTC. Its protein product is CSASREGYEQYF.

Comment on this clonotype: This may stem from a read error, because a much larger clone lies one nucleotide away. The rearrangement uses TRBV7-6 and TRBJ2-3; D remains unclear. Germline-derived CDR1 and CDR2 are SGHVS and FNYEAQ. The CDR3 consists of 13 residues. CDR3 in DNA: TGTGCCAGGAGCTTAATCCATTCAGATACGCAGTATTTT. Amino acid sequence: CARSLIHSDTQYF.

The J gene is TRBJ1-5, the V gene TRBV3-1; D call uncertain. CDR3 length: 14 amino acids. In germline, CDR1 is LGHDT, CDR2 YNNKEL (reference sequence). Trimming cost V 1 base and J 9 bases, with 13 bases left between them. Here the CDR3 reads CASSQVTASGPQHF. CDR3 DNA: TGTGCCAGCAGCCAAGTCACAGCCTCGGGGCCCCAGCATTTT.

This clonotype has more than one count but fewer than ten. This may come from a read error, since a much larger clone is one base off. This chain connects TRBV15 to TRBJ2-2; tentatively, D is TRBD2 (5 bases). Per the germline V gene, CDR1 is LNHNV and CDR2 is YYDKDF (reference sequence). The length of the CDR3 is 13 residues. V was pared by 6 bases and J by 7 bases, with 12 bases between. CDR3 loop: CATRGTRVGELFF. The CDR3 DNA follows: TGTGCCACCAGGGGAACTAGAGTCGGGGAGCTGTTTTTT.

Notes on this clonotype: A much more abundant neighbour one base away suggests this may be a read error. The chain employs TRBV18 and TRBJ2-5; D is unresolved. In germline, CDR1 is KGHSH, CDR2 LQKENI. V shed 0 bases and J shed 2 bases, with 4 bases lying between them. The CDR3 loop spans 13 amino acids. The chain's CDR3 is CASSPPLQETQYF. As DNA, the CDR3 is TGTGCCAGCTCACCACCGCTACAAGAGACCCAGTACTTC.

In DNA, the CDR3 is TGCAGCGTCGCGCCTCAGGGTGGCAATCAGCCCCAGCATTTT. Translation: CSVAPQGGNQPQHF. J is TRBJ1-5 and V is TRBV29-1; D may be TRBD1 (5 bases). CDR1 and CDR2 (germline): SQVTM, ANQGSEA. V lost 6 bases and J 2 bases, leaving 14 bases between the germline ends. The CDR3 length is 14 residues.

This clonotype was seen more than once but under ten times. This chain connects TRBV5-1 to TRBJ2-1; 7 bases match TRBD2. Trimming at V came to 2 bases and at J to 6 bases, leaving 5 bases not matched to a gene. Germline-derived CDR1 and CDR2 are SGHRS and YFSETQ. The CDR3 runs 14 residues. Here the CDR3 DNA reads TGCGCCAGCAGCTTTGGGACTACCTCCAATGAGCAGTTCTTC. Translation: CASSFGTTSNEQFF.

Regarding this clonotype: Germline and junction disagree at one end, which may indicate a read error. The genes are TRBV4-2 and TRBJ1-5, with 7 bases aligning to TRBD1. This CDR3 contains 15 residues. Germline V gives CDR1 LGHNA, CDR2 YNFKEQ. CDR3 nucleotide sequence: TGTGCCAACAGCCAGGGTCAAGGGGGCGAAGAGGCCCAGCATTTT. Its protein product is CANSQGQGGEEAQHF.

This clonotype is classed as medium-sized. The J gene is TRBJ2-1, the V gene TRBV6-1, with D tentatively TRBD1 or TRBD2 (5 bases each). The CDR3 spans 14 residues. V lost 6 bases to trimming and J lost 4 bases, with 13 bases between them. Germline values: CDR1 MNHNS, CDR2 SASEGT. CDR3 nucleotide sequence: TGTGCCAGCAGCCCCGGTGGGGGTTACAATGAGCAGTTCTTC. It specifies CASSPGGGYNEQFF.

As for this clonotype: Given the absence of the conserved phenylalanine or tryptophan at the CDR3 end, a read error is likely. The chain recombines TRBV7-6 with TRBJ2-7; 12 bases align to TRBD2. Germline CDR1 is SGHVS and CDR2 is FNYEAQ. This CDR3 has 15 residues. After removal of 5 bases from V and 5 bases from J, the junction contained 7 bases not matched to a gene. CDR3 in DNA: TGTGCCAGCAGCCCCGGACTAGCGGGAATCCACGAGCAGTACTTA. This codes for CASSPGLAGIHEQYL.

This clonotype was picked up a small number of times. The chain employs TRBV2 and TRBJ2-2, with 8 bases matching TRBD1. The germline V gene has CDR1 SNHLY and CDR2 FYNNEI. After removal of 11 bases from V and 5 bases from J, the junction contained 7 bases not matched to a gene. The CDR3 extends over 13 amino acids. CDR3 DNA: TGTGCCGGAAGGACAGGGAGAACCGGGGAGCTGTTTTTT. It codes for CAGRTGRTGELFF.

This clonotype was picked up many times. V is TRBV28 and J is TRBJ1-2; TRBD1 agrees at 8 bases. Germline V gene data show CDR1 as MDHEN and CDR2 as SYDVKM. The CDR3 covers 16 residues. J lost 4 bases, V lost 5 bases, and 12 bases had no gene match. Written as DNA, the CDR3 is TGTGCCAGCAGTCCACTAGGACAGGGCGGATCCTATGGCTACACCTTC. Encoded protein: CASSPLGQGGSYGYTF.